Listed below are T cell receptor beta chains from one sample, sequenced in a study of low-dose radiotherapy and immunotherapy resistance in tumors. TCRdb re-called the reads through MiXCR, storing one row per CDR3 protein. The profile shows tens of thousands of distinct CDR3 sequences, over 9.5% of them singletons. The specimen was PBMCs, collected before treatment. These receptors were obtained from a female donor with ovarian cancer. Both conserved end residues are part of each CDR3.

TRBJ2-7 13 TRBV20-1 CSARDYVSYEQYF
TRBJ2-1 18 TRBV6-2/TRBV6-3 CASSYIPGRASSYNEQFF
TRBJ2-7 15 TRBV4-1 CASSFREGLGNEQYF
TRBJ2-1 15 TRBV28 CASSLRGPTYNEQFF
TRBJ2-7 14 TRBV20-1 CSAVAAGVAYEQYF
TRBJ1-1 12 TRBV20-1 CSANREGTEAFF
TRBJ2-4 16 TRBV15 CATSRDTLLAKNIQYF
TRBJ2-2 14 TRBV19 CASSIGQAGGELFF
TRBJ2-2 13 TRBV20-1 CSARGRATGELFF
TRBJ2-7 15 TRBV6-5 CASRIDGGSSYEQYF
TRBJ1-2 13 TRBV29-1 CSVYGLPSSGYTF